Shown below are 9 T cell receptor beta chains from a single sample sequenced in a study of cytomegalovirus exposure and HLA in healthy donors. Primers: 60 Vbeta forward and 13 Jbeta reverse. Assay used: immunoSEQ multiplex PCR; TCRdb lists only in-frame clones, some missing. The sample carries approximately 160,000 clones, approximately 71% recorded once. Sequencing was carried out using PBMCs. The receptors derive from a man aged 50 or older in good health and CMV-seronegative.

The chain carries TRBV6-5 and TRBJ1-4, with 8 bases identical to TRBD1. The germline V gene has CDR1 MNHEY and CDR2 SVGAGI. V was clipped by 8 bases and J by 4 bases; unmatched bases: 9. This CDR3 is built from 15 residues. The DNA for the CDR3 is TGTGCCAGCCGCACAGGGGGGGCCCTTAATGAAAAACTGTTTTTT. Translating gives CASRTGGALNEKLFF.

This chain links TRBV15 with TRBJ1-2; unclear D gene. The germline V gene has CDR1 LNHNV and CDR2 YYDKDF (reference sequence). V was pared by 0 bases and J by 0 bases, with 8 bases between. CDR3 length equals 15 residues. This CDR3 is CATSRDSQPNYGYTF. The DNA of the CDR3 is TGTGCCACCAGCAGAGATAGCCAGCCTAACTATGGCTACACCTTC.

J is TRBJ1-2 and V is TRBV19; D is uncertain. This CDR3 contains 14 residues. The V and J ends lost 0 bases and 2 bases respectively, with 7 bases between them. Germline CDR1 LNHDA, CDR2 SQIVND (reference sequence). The CDR3 region is CASSIEAVNYGYTF. As DNA, the CDR3 is TGTGCCAGTAGTATAGAGGCAGTCAACTATGGCTACACCTTC. The full variable domain, its missing parts supplied by reference TRBV19 and TRBJ1-2, is DGGITQSPKYLFRKEGQNVTLSCEQNLNHDAMYWYRQDPGQGLRLIYYSQIVNDFQKGDIAEGYSVSREKKESFPLTVTSAQKNPTAFYLCASSIEAVNYGYTFGSGTRLTVV.

The chain links TRBV28 to TRBJ2-1; 9 bases line up with TRBD2. Germline CDR1 MDHEN, CDR2 SYDVKM. The CDR3 extends over 16 amino acids. Germline trimming cut 5 bases from V and 9 bases from J; bases unmatched to any gene: 14. The CDR3 region has the DNA TGTGCCAGCAGTACCCCCGGGACTAGCCCATTTCGTGAGCAGTTCTTC. Its protein is CASSTPGTSPFREQFF. Together with reference TRBV28 and TRBJ2-1, the CDR3 gives the full variable domain: DVKVTQSSRYLVKRTGEKVFLECVQDMDHENMFWYRQDPGLGLRLIYFSYDVKMKEKGDIPEGYSVSREKKERFSLILESASTNQTSMYLCASSTPGTSPFREQFFGPGTRLTVL.

The gene calls are TRBV7-9 and TRBJ1-2; D unresolved. The CDR3 totals 15 residues. Looked up from germline, CDR1 is SEHNR and CDR2 is FQNEAQ (reference sequence). Trimming left V 2 bases short and J 8 bases short, with 18 bases between. This chain's CDR3 is CASSLTMVAAGGYTF. In nucleotides, the CDR3 is TGTGCCAGCAGCTTAACGATGGTAGCTGCCGGCGGCTACACCTTC.

The CDR3 reads CASRPRDRGQNEKLFF. The CDR3 coding sequence is TGTGCCAGCAGGCCCCGGGACAGGGGTCAGAATGAAAAACTGTTTTTT. The rearrangement joins TRBV28 to TRBJ1-4; TRBD1 matches at 10 bases. CDR3 length: 16 residues. After removal of 6 bases from V and 5 bases from J, the junction contained 9 bases not matched to a gene. Per the germline V gene, CDR1 is MDHEN and CDR2 is SYDVKM.

The genes are TRBV18 and TRBJ2-3; D gene uncertain. V was shortened by 2 bases and J by 3 bases, with 6 bases between the two germline ends. The CDR3 runs to 13 residues. The V gene's germline CDR1 is KGHSH and CDR2 LQKENI. The CDR3 nucleotides read TGTGCCAGCTCACCAATCCAAACAGATACGCAGTATTTT. Translated, it gives CASSPIQTDTQYF. Full variable domain (rest looked up from reference TRBV18 and TRBJ2-3): NAGVMQNPRHLVRRRGQEARLRCSPMKGHSHVYWYRQLPEEGLKFMVYLQKENIIDESGMPKERFSAEFPKEGPSILRIQQVVRGDSAAYFCASSPIQTDTQYFGPGTRLTVL.

To note about this clone: The same CDR3 also results from other DNA sequences found in this sample. The chain links TRBV5-1 to TRBJ1-1, with a possible D match to TRBD1 (5 bases). With 2 bases removed from V and 1 base from J, the gap between germline ends came to 9 bases. This CDR3 has 14 residues. Germline assignment: CDR1 SGHRS and CDR2 YFSETQ. In DNA, the CDR3 is TGCGCCAGCAGCTTACAAGGGGCGAACACTGAAGCTTTCTTT. Its translation is CASSLQGANTEAFF.

This clone was seen once. V gene TRBV29-1 combines with J gene TRBJ1-2; D gene unclear. Trimming took 2 bases from V and 4 from J, leaving 17 bases between them. This CDR3 region has 15 residues. Looked up from germline, CDR1 is SQVTM and CDR2 is ANQGSEA. The CDR3 coding sequence is TGCAGCGTTGAAAGGAGGGTTGGGAAGTCCTATGGCTACACCTTC. Its protein is CSVERRVGKSYGYTF. The variable domain in full, completed from reference TRBV29-1 and TRBJ1-2, reads SAVISQKPSRDICQRGTSLTIQCQVDSQVTMMFWYRQQPGQSLTLIATANQGSEATYESGFVIDKFPISRPNLTFSTLTVSNMSPEDSSIYLCSVERRVGKSYGYTFGSGTRLTVV.